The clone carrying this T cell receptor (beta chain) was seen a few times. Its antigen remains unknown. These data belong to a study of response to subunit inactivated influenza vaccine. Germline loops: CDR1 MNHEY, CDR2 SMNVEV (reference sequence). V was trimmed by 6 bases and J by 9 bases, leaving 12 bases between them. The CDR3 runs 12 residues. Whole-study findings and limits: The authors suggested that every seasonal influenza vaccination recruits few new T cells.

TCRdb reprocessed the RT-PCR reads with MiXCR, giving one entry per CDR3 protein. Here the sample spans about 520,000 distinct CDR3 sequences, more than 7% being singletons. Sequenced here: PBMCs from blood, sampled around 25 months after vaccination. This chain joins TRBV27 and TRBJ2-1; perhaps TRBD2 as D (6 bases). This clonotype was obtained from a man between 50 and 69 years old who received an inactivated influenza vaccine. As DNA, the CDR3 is TGTGCCAGCAGCCGAACTAGCTCTGAGCAGTTCTTC. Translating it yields CASSRTSSEQFF.